Presented here are 12 T cell receptor beta chains from one specimen sequenced in a study of neoadjuvant anti-PD-1 for oral cavity cancer. Time point given: after neoadjuvant nivolumab, at surgical resection. The table came from immunoSEQ multiplex PCR; TCRdb's copy has only in-frame clones and leaves some out. The sample comprises 14,000 or so clones, 71% of which are singletons, and 2.5% to 3% rests with the top ten. Sequencing used PBMCs, obtained after nivolumab (anti-PD-1) treatment. These receptors were taken from a person aged 35-79 years with oral cavity squamous cell carcinoma.

The CDR3 spells CASTMTGPIAFF. In DNA form, the CDR3 reads TGTGCCAGCACCATGACGGGTCCCATAGCTTTCTTT. The chain carries TRBV2 and TRBJ1-1; no firm D call. CDR1 is SNHLY and CDR2 is FYNNEI in the germline V gene. The CDR3 covers 12 residues. The V end lost 7 bases, the J end lost 10 bases, and 16 bases lay between the germline ends. The variable domain in full, completed from reference TRBV2 and TRBJ1-1, reads EPEVTQTPSHQVTQMGQEVILRCVPISNHLYFYWYRQILGQKVEFLVSFYNNEISEKSEIFDDQFSVERPDGSNFTLKIRSTKLEDSAMYFCASTMTGPIAFFGQGTRLTVV.

This clone was seen more than once but under ten times. The J gene is TRBJ2-2, the V gene TRBV28, with 10 positions matching TRBD1. The CDR3 has 15 residues. Germline-derived CDR1 and CDR2 are MDHEN and SYDVKM. The trim removed 5 bases at V and 6 bases at J, leaving 6 bases unmatched. CDR3 residues: CASSRTGGFAGELFF. CDR3 bases: TGTGCCAGCAGTCGGACAGGGGGTTTTGCCGGGGAGCTGTTTTTT.

The chain joins TRBV7-3 to TRBJ2-4; D remains unclear. Trimming took 5 bases from V and 10 from J, leaving 15 bases between them. This CDR3 has 13 residues. CDR1 and CDR2 from the germline V gene are SGHTA and FQGTGA. The CDR3 protein is CASSLEGGVIQYF. The CDR3 DNA follows: TGTGCCAGCAGCCTAGAAGGTGGCGTTATTCAGTACTTC.

The chain joins TRBV6-5 to TRBJ2-3; D not certain. The ends were cut back, 6 bases at V and 2 bases at J, with 12 bases in the middle. Germline V CDR1 and CDR2: MNHEY, SVGAGI. This CDR3 has 14 amino acids. The CDR3 is CASSQDPATDTQYF. The CDR3 DNA sequence: TGTGCCAGCAGCCAAGATCCCGCCACAGATACGCAGTATTTT.

The chain carries TRBV5-1 and TRBJ2-2; tentative D call: TRBD2 (6 bases). Germline CDR1 is SGHRS and CDR2 is YFSETQ. V was pared by 7 bases and J by 0 bases, with 13 bases between. The CDR3 has 15 amino acids. The CDR3 DNA sequence: TGCGCCAGCGTTTGGGGACTCTCGAACACCGGGGAGCTGTTTTTT. Its protein is CASVWGLSNTGELFF. The complete variable domain, with remaining parts taken from reference TRBV5-1 and TRBJ2-2, reads KAGVTQTPRYLIKTRGQQVTLSCSPISGHRSVSWYQQTPGQGLQFLFEYFSETQRNKGNFPGRFSGRQFSNSRSEMNVSTLELGDSALYLCASVWGLSNTGELFFGEGSRLTVL.

The chain recombines TRBV4-1 with TRBJ2-7, with a weak D call TRBD1 (6 bases). The V end was cut by 1 base, the J end by 4 bases, with 14 bases between. Germline CDR1 MGHRA, CDR2 YSYEKL. This CDR3 is built from 15 residues. The DNA of the CDR3 is TGCGCCAGCAGCCAAGCCCCAGGGGACCTATACGAGCAGTACTTC. Its translation is CASSQAPGDLYEQYF.

The rearrangement uses TRBV7-8 and TRBJ2-7, with a tentative D call TRBD2 (6 bases). Germline lookup yields CDR1 SGHVS and CDR2 FQNEAQ. V lost 4 bases, J lost 1 base, and 11 bases lay in between. This CDR3 is 14 amino acids long. The CDR3 region is CASSYLALSYEQYF. DNA of the CDR3: TGTGCCAGCAGCTATCTAGCGCTTTCCTACGAGCAGTACTTC.

The chain carries TRBV6-5 and TRBJ2-5; D is ambiguous. V lost 9 bases to trimming and J lost 7 bases, with 15 bases between them. Germline CDR1 MNHEY, CDR2 SVGAGI. This CDR3 has 12 amino acids. Written as DNA, the CDR3 is TGTGCCAGTACCAACTCCGTCGGGACCCAGTACTTC. Translating gives CASTNSVGTQYF.

With respect to this clone: Relative to the germline gene, one junction end is altered; a read error may explain this. The chain carries TRBV7-7 and TRBJ2-2; 9 nucleotides line up with TRBD1. Per the germline V gene, CDR1 is SSHAT and CDR2 is FNYEAQ (reference sequence). The CDR3 length is 14 residues. This chain's CDR3 is CASSQTGGAGELFF. Here the CDR3 DNA reads TGTGCTAGCAGCCAGACAGGGGGGGCCGGGGAGCTGTTTTTT.

The chain links TRBV27 to TRBJ2-7; D uncertain. With 2 bases removed from V and 0 bases from J, the gap between germline ends came to 8 bases. The V gene's germline CDR1 is MNHEY and CDR2 SMNVEV (reference sequence). The CDR3 consists of 14 residues. The CDR3 DNA sequence: TGTGCCAGCAGTTTAGAAGCGACCTCCTACGAGCAGTACTTC. As protein: CASSLEATSYEQYF.

J is TRBJ2-3 and V is TRBV5-4; 8 bases agree with TRBD1. CDR1 is SGHNT and CDR2 is YYREEE in the germline V gene (reference sequence). J gave up 8 bases and V 2 bases, and 7 bases lay outside the gene matches. This CDR3 has 14 residues. CDR3 sequence (DNA): TGTGCCAGCAGCTTAATAGGACAGGGCGGTACGCAGTATTTT. This codes for CASSLIGQGGTQYF.

This clone appeared once. The chain uses TRBV15 and TRBJ2-7; no clear D gene. Germline V lookup: CDR1 LNHNV, CDR2 YYDKDF (reference sequence). V dropped 0 bases and J dropped 5 bases, with 11 bases sitting between them. The CDR3 covers 14 residues. The CDR3 coding sequence is TGTGCCACCAGCAGAGATCCCGGCATCAACGAGCAGTACTTC. Translation gives CATSRDPGINEQYF.